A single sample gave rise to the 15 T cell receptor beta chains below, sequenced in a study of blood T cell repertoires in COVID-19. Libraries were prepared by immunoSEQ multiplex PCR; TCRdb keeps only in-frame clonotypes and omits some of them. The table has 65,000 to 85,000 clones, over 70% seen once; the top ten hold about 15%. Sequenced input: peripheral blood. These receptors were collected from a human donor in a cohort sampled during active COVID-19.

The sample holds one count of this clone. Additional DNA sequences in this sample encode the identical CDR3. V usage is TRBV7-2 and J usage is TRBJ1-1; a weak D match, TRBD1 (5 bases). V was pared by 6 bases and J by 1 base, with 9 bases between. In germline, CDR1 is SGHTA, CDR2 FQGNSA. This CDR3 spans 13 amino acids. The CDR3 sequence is CASSSDRNTEAFF. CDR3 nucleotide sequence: TGTGCCAGCAGTTCCGACAGGAACACTGAAGCTTTCTTT.

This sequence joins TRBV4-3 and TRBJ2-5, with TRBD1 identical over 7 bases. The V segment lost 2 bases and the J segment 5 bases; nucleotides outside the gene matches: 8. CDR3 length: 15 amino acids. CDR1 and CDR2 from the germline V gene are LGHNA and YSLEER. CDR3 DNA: TGCGCCAGCAGCCAACAAGCCGGGACAGCCGAGACCCAGTACTTC. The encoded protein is CASSQQAGTAETQYF.

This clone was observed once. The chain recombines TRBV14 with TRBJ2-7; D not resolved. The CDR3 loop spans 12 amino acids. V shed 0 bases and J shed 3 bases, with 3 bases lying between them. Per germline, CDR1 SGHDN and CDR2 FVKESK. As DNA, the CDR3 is TGTGCCAGCAGCCAAGATAACTACGAGCAGTACGTC. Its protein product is CASSQDNYEQYV.

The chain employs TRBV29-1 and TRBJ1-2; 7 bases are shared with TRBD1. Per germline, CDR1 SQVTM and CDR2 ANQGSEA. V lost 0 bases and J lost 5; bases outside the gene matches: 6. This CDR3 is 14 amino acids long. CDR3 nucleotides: TGCAGCGTTGAAGATAGGGGGCCGAAATATGGCTACACCTTC. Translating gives CSVEDRGPKYGYTF. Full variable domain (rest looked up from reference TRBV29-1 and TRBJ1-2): SAVISQKPSRDICQRGTSLTIQCQVDSQVTMMFWYRQQPGQSLTLIATANQGSEATYESGFVIDKFPISRPNLTFSTLTVSNMSPEDSSIYLCSVEDRGPKYGYTFGSGTRLTVV.

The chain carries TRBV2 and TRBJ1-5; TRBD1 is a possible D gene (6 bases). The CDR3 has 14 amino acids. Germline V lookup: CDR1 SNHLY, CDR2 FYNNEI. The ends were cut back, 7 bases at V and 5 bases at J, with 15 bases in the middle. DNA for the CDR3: TGTGCCAGCACCATACAGGGTTCTGATCAGCCCCAGCATTTT. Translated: CASTIQGSDQPQHF. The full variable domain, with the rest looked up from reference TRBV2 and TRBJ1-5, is EPEVTQTPSHQVTQMGQEVILRCVPISNHLYFYWYRQILGQKVEFLVSFYNNEISEKSEIFDDQFSVERPDGSNFTLKIRSTKLEDSAMYFCASTIQGSDQPQHFGDGTRLSIL.

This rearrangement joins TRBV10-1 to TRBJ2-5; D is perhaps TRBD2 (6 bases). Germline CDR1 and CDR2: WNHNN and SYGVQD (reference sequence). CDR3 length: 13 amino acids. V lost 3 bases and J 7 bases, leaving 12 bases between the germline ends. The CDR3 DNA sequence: TGCGCCAGCAGTGAAGGGACTCGGGGGACCCAGTACTTC. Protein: CASSEGTRGTQYF.

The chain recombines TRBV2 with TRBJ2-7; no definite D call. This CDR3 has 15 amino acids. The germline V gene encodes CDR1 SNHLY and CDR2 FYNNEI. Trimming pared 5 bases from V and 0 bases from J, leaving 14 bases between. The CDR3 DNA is TGTGCCAGCAGTTCAACTCCCGCCCGCTCCTACGAGCAGTACTTC. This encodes CASSSTPARSYEQYF.

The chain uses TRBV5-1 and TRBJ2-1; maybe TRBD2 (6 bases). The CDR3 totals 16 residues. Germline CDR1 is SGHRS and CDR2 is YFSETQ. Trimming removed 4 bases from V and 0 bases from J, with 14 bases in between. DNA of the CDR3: TGCGCCAGCAGCGCCGTAGCGGCCAGCTCCTACAATGAGCAGTTCTTC. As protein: CASSAVAASSYNEQFF.

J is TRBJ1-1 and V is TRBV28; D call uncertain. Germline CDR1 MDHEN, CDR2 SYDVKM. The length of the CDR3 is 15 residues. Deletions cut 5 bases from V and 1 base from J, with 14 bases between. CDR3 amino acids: CASSPVDMPNTEAFF. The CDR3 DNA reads TGTGCCAGCAGTCCCGTCGACATGCCGAACACTGAAGCTTTCTTT. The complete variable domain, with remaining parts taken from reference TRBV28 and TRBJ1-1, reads DVKVTQSSRYLVKRTGEKVFLECVQDMDHENMFWYRQDPGLGLRLIYFSYDVKMKEKGDIPEGYSVSREKKERFSLILESASTNQTSMYLCASSPVDMPNTEAFFGQGTRLTVV.

CDR3 nucleotides: TGTGCCAGCAGCGCGGGCCCCCAGGGGGAGGGCTACACCTTC. It translates to CASSAGPQGEGYTF. The rearrangement uses TRBV9 and TRBJ1-2; 7 bases are a match to TRBD1. The CDR3 is 14 amino acids. J was trimmed by 8 bases and V by 3 bases; bases with no gene match: 10. The germline gives CDR1 SGDLS, CDR2 YYNGEE.

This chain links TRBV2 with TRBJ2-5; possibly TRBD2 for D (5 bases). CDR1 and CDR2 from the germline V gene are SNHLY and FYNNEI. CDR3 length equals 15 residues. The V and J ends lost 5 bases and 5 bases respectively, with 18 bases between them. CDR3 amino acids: CASSTGIRKWETQYF. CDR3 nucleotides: TGTGCCAGCAGTACGGGAATTCGGAAATGGGAGACCCAGTACTTC.

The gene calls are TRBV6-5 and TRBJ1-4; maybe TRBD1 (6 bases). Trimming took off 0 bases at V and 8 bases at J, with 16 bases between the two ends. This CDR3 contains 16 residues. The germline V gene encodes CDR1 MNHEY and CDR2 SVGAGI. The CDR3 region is CASSYSGQGPGEKLFF. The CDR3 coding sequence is TGTGCCAGCAGTTACTCAGGGCAGGGGCCAGGCGAAAAACTGTTTTTT.

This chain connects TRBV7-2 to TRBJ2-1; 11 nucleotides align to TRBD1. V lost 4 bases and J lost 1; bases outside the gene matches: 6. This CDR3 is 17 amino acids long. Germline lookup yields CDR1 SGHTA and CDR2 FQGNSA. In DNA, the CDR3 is TGTGCCAGCAGCTATCCCCGGGACAGGGGGTCCTACAATGAGCAGTTCTTC. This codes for CASSYPRDRGSYNEQFF.

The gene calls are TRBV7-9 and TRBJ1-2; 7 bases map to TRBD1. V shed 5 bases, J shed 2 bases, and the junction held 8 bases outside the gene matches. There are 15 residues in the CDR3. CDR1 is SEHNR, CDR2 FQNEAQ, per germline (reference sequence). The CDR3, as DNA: TGTGCCAGCAGCCACCGGGACAGACCAAACTATGGCTACACCTTC. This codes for CASSHRDRPNYGYTF.

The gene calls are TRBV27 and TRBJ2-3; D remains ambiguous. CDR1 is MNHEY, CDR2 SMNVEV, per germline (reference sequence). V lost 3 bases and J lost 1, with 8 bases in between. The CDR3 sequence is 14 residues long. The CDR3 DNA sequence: TGTGCCAGCAGTTTTCTGCCAGGCACAGATACGCAGTATTTT. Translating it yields CASSFLPGTDTQYF.